Listed here are 27 T cell receptor beta chains from one sample, sequenced in a study of cytomegalovirus exposure and HLA in healthy donors. The study ran its PCR with 60 Vbeta and 13 Jbeta primers. Clones were read by immunoSEQ multiplex PCR, and TCRdb kept only the in-frame ones, dropping some. The table has roughly 150,000 clones, around 75% seen once. Input material: PBMCs. The receptors derive from a man between 18 and 29 years old in good health and CMV-seropositive.

V gene TRBV28 combines with J gene TRBJ2-7; TRBD2 is a possible D gene (5 bases). V was cut by 10 bases and J by 13 bases, with 14 bases left in between. CDR1 is MDHEN, CDR2 SYDVKM, per germline. The CDR3 extends over 9 amino acids. This CDR3 is CATRPDSYF. CDR3 nucleotide sequence: TGTGCCACCCGCCCGGACTCTTACTTC.

The table lists this clone with a few counts. V is TRBV18 and J is TRBJ2-7; D might be TRBD2 (5 bases). The CDR3 extends over 14 amino acids. Looked up from germline, CDR1 is KGHSH and CDR2 is LQKENI. Trimming left V 2 bases short and J 4 bases short, with 12 bases between. The CDR3 region is CASSPGEGKYEQYF. Written as DNA, the CDR3 is TGTGCCAGCTCACCAGGTGAGGGAAAGTACGAGCAGTACTTC.

This clone has only a few counts. The chain joins TRBV9 to TRBJ2-2; D unclear. CDR3 length: 12 amino acids. Trimming removed 4 bases from V and 6 bases from J, with 7 bases in between. The germline CDR1 and CDR2 sequences are SGDLS and YYNGEE. This CDR3 reads CASSQVSGELFF. CDR3 nucleotide sequence: TGTGCCAGCAGCCAGGTATCCGGGGAGCTGTTTTTT. The entire variable domain, with the rest obtained from reference TRBV9 and TRBJ2-2, is as follows: DSGVTQTPKHLITATGQRVTLRCSPRSGDLSVYWYQQSLDQGLQFLIQYYNGEERAKGNILERFSAQQFPDLHSELNLSSLELGDSALYFCASSQVSGELFFGEGSRLTVL.

The sample holds a few counts of this clone. The V gene is TRBV5-1, the J gene TRBJ1-1; D perhaps matches TRBD1 (6 bases). V shed 4 bases and J shed 4 bases, with 17 bases lying between them. CDR1 is SGHRS and CDR2 is YFSETQ in the germline V gene. The CDR3 loop spans 15 amino acids. The CDR3 nucleotides are TGCGCCAGCAGCCCCCAGGGGATCTCGGGCACTGAAGCTTTCTTT. This translates into CASSPQGISGTEAFF.

This chain joins TRBV28 and TRBJ2-7; no firm D call. Germline lookup yields CDR1 MDHEN and CDR2 SYDVKM. Between the trimmed V and J ends, which lost 6 bases and 1 base, there was a span of 10 bases. CDR3 length: 13 amino acids. The CDR3 is CASRPDLSYEQYF. CDR3 sequence (DNA): TGTGCCAGCAGACCCGACTTATCCTACGAGCAGTACTTC.

This clone turned up a few times. The chain carries TRBV27 and TRBJ1-1; 7 nucleotides match TRBD1. The junction had 9 bases not matched to a gene; V was cut back by 6 bases and J by 11 bases. Germline lookup yields CDR1 MNHEY and CDR2 SMNVEV (reference sequence). The CDR3 has 12 residues. CDR3 sequence reads: CASSPSGQFAFF. The CDR3 coding sequence is TGTGCCAGCAGCCCCTCGGGACAGTTCGCTTTCTTT.

The chain joins TRBV28 to TRBJ2-7; perhaps TRBD2 as D (6 bases). CDR3 size: 16 residues. The germline gives CDR1 MDHEN, CDR2 SYDVKM. V lost 6 bases, J lost 4 bases, and 22 bases lay in between. This CDR3 reads CASRRTLSGGPYEQYF. The CDR3, as DNA: TGTGCCAGCAGGCGGACACTCTCAGGAGGGCCTTACGAGCAGTACTTC.

V gene TRBV5-6 combines with J gene TRBJ2-1; D uncertain. Looked up from germline, CDR1 is SGHDT and CDR2 is YYEEEE. This CDR3 has 14 residues. Deletions cut 5 bases from V and 0 bases from J, with 9 bases between. CDR3 bases: TGTGCCAGCAGATTTGCTAGCTCCTACAATGAGCAGTTCTTC. Its translation: CASRFASSYNEQFF.

This clone has a handful of counts. The V call is TRBV6-5, the J call TRBJ2-1; 9 bases are a match to TRBD1. The CDR3 is 15 residues long. V shed 0 bases, J shed 8 bases, and the junction held 5 bases outside the gene matches. Germline lookup yields CDR1 MNHEY and CDR2 SVGAGI. CDR3 coding DNA: TGTGCCAGCAGTTACTCCGCCGACAGGGGGTATGAGCAGTTCTTC. This gives the protein CASSYSADRGYEQFF.

V gene TRBV7-9 combines with J gene TRBJ2-7; weak D call: TRBD1 (6 bases). Germline lookup yields CDR1 SEHNR and CDR2 FQNEAQ (reference sequence). V was pared by 1 base and J by 1 base, with 8 bases between. The CDR3 extends over 14 amino acids. The CDR3 DNA is TGTGCCAGCAGCTTAGTGGGACAATCCTACGAGCAGTACTTC. As protein: CASSLVGQSYEQYF.

The rearrangement joins TRBV2 to TRBJ2-1; TRBD2 matches 13 bases. The CDR3 length is 22 residues. The junction had 26 bases not matched to a gene; V was cut back by 5 bases and J by 7 bases. The germline gives CDR1 SNHLY, CDR2 FYNNEI. The CDR3 protein is CASSPRGITPEGLAGVQNEQFF. DNA for the CDR3: TGTGCCAGCAGTCCTAGGGGTATCACCCCGGAAGGACTAGCGGGAGTGCAAAATGAGCAGTTCTTC.

V gene TRBV27 combines with J gene TRBJ2-1; D is uncertain. Germline assignment: CDR1 MNHEY and CDR2 SMNVEV (reference sequence). Trimming took off 1 base at V and 2 bases at J, with 27 bases between the two ends. The length of the CDR3 is 21 residues. The CDR3 sequence is CASSLYSPLFGSQAPYNEQFF. The CDR3 region has the DNA TGTGCCAGCAGTTTATATAGCCCACTGTTTGGGTCCCAAGCCCCCTACAATGAGCAGTTCTTC.

In nucleotides, the CDR3 is TGTGCCAGCTCACCGGGGGCGAGCACAGATACGCAGTATTTT. It yields the protein CASSPGASTDTQYF. The rearrangement uses TRBV18 and TRBJ2-3; D may be TRBD1 (6 bases). Germline lookup yields CDR1 KGHSH and CDR2 LQKENI. This CDR3 comprises 14 residues. Deletions cut 3 bases from V and 0 bases from J, with 7 bases between.

This clone is a singleton in its sample. The rearrangement joins TRBV27 to TRBJ2-7; 7 bases map to TRBD2. Germline loops: CDR1 MNHEY, CDR2 SMNVEV (reference sequence). The J segment lost 6 bases and the V segment lost 5 bases, leaving 4 bases of the junction unmatched. This CDR3 is built from 12 residues. The DNA for the CDR3 is TGTGCCAGCAGTCCCTGGGGGGGCGAGCAGTACTTC. Translation: CASSPWGGEQYF.

The gene calls are TRBV7-9 and TRBJ2-1; D is perhaps TRBD2 (6 bases). In germline, CDR1 is SEHNR, CDR2 FQNEAQ (reference sequence). The germline V and J ends were trimmed by 6 bases and 7 bases, with 22 bases remaining between them. The CDR3 is 16 residues long. CDR3 protein: CASRDPYGGARNEQFF. In DNA, the CDR3 is TGTGCCAGCAGGGACCCCTACGGCGGGGCGAGGAATGAGCAGTTCTTC.

The rearrangement links TRBV21-1 to TRBJ1-6; TRBD1, the table's D call, was not compared with the DNA. TRBV21-1 represents a pseudogene. The CDR3 totals 16 residues. The CDR3 is CASSKGGGGGNSPLHF. The DNA of the CDR3 is TGTGCCAGCAGCAAAGGGGGTGGAGGGGGCAATTCACCCCTCCACTTT.

This clone was picked up one time. J is TRBJ1-2 and V is TRBV19; D gene uncertain. Germline lookup yields CDR1 LNHDA and CDR2 SQIVND (reference sequence). This CDR3 region has 14 residues. The V end was cut by 6 bases, the J end by 12 bases, with 23 bases between. The CDR3 sequence: CASSTALLRGEDTF. Here the CDR3 DNA reads TGTGCCAGTAGCACCGCTTTGCTCCGCGGCGAGGACACCTTC.

This clone was detected a few times. This chain links TRBV5-1 with TRBJ2-5; 10 bases are shared with TRBD1. Germline-derived CDR1 and CDR2 are SGHRS and YFSETQ. The V gene end was trimmed by 4 bases and the J gene end by 4 bases; junction bases not matched to a gene: 7. The CDR3 has 15 amino acids. The CDR3 loop is CASSIVTGGGETQYF. CDR3 DNA: TGCGCCAGCAGCATCGTGACAGGGGGCGGAGAGACCCAGTACTTC.

The chain has TRBV6-5 and TRBJ2-7, with 9 bases aligning to TRBD1. V shed 4 bases and J 3 bases; nucleotides not matched to a gene: 10. Germline CDR1 MNHEY, CDR2 SVGAGI. CDR3 length: 16 amino acids. CDR3 loop: CASSFTYRGQGYEQYF. The CDR3 DNA reads as TGTGCCAGCAGTTTCACCTACAGGGGGCAAGGCTACGAGCAGTACTTC.

The genes are TRBV7-2 and TRBJ2-1, with 12 bases lining up with TRBD1. Germline values: CDR1 SGHTA, CDR2 FQGNSA. The CDR3 loop spans 16 amino acids. After removal of 6 bases from V and 6 bases from J, the junction contained 9 bases not matched to a gene. The CDR3 loop reads CASSSPRDRGLNEQFF. The DNA for the CDR3 is TGTGCCAGCAGTTCCCCCCGGGACAGGGGGCTCAATGAGCAGTTCTTC.

This clone was counted a few times. This CDR3 reads CASSPSLSPVGETQYF. The CDR3 DNA reads as TGTGCCAGCAGCCCAAGTTTGTCCCCGGTCGGAGAGACCCAGTACTTC. The chain employs TRBV9 and TRBJ2-5; D gene uncertain. V gave up 4 bases and J gave up 4 bases, with 20 bases separating them. CDR1 and CDR2 from the germline V gene are SGDLS and YYNGEE. The CDR3 runs 16 residues.

The chain recombines TRBV21-1 with TRBJ2-7; the table's D call, TRBD1, was not checked against the DNA. TRBV21-1 represents a pseudogene. CDR3 size: 10 residues. The CDR3 loop is CATQTYEQYF. Written as DNA, the CDR3 is TGTGCCACCCAAACCTACGAGCAGTACTTC.

The table lists this clone with a count of one. DNA of the CDR3: TGTGCCAGCAGTGCCCTAGCGGGAGCAGATACGCAGTATTTT. It specifies CASSALAGADTQYF. This chain connects TRBV6-4 to TRBJ2-3, with TRBD2 matching over 10 bases. Germline CDR1 MRHNA, CDR2 SNTAGT. J gave up 4 bases and V 4 bases, and 2 bases lay outside the gene matches. The CDR3 covers 14 residues.

This clone has only one observation. This chain joins TRBV28 and TRBJ1-5; D may be TRBD1 (6 bases). CDR3 length equals 14 residues. Per the germline V gene, CDR1 is MDHEN and CDR2 is SYDVKM. Trimming removed 6 bases from V and 6 bases from J, with 15 bases in between. DNA for the CDR3: TGTGCCAGCAGACGGGACATCCCCGGTCAGCCCCAGCATTTT. Translation gives CASRRDIPGQPQHF.

Worth noting for this clone: Germline and junction disagree at one end, which may indicate a read error. The rearrangement links TRBV5-1 to TRBJ2-1; 7 bases are shared with TRBD2. Germline values: CDR1 SGHRS, CDR2 YFSETQ. The CDR3 totals 14 residues. CDR3 sequence reads: CASRPAGMDNEQLF. The CDR3 nucleotides are TGCGCCAGCAGACCAGCGGGAATGGACAATGAGCAGCTCTTC.

This chain joins TRBV11-2 and TRBJ1-1; perhaps TRBD1 as D (6 bases). This CDR3 region has 15 residues. The V end lost 3 bases, the J end lost 4 bases, and 15 bases lay between the germline ends. Germline V lookup: CDR1 SGHAT, CDR2 FQNNGV. CDR3 protein: CASSLAGGWATEAFF. In nucleotides, the CDR3 is TGTGCCAGCAGCTTGGCGGGGGGCTGGGCCACTGAAGCTTTCTTT.

The CDR3 bases are TGTGCCAGTAGTGACCCTAGCGCCTCCTACGAGCAGTACTTC. This codes for CASSDPSASYEQYF. The chain joins TRBV19 to TRBJ2-7; D perhaps matches TRBD2 (6 bases). This CDR3 has 14 amino acids. V was trimmed by 5 bases and J by 0 bases, leaving 11 bases between them. Per the germline V gene, CDR1 is LNHDA and CDR2 is SQIVND (reference sequence).